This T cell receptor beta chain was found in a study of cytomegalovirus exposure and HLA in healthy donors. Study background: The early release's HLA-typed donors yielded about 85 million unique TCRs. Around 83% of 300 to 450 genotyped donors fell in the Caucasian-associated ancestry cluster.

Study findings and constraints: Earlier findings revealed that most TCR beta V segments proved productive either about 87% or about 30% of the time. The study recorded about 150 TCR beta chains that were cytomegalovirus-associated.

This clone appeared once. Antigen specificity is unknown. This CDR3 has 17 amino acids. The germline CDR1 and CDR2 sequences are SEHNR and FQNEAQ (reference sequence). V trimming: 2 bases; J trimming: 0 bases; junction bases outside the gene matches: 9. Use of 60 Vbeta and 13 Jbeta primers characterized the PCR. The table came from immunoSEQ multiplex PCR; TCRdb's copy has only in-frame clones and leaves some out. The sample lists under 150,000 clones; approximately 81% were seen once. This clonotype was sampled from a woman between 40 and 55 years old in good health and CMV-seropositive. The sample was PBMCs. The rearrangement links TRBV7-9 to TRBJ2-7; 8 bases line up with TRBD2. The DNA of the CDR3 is TGTGCCAGCAGCTTATTGGGGCCCGGGACTAGCTCCTACGAGCAGTACTTC. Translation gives CASSLLGPGTSSYEQYF. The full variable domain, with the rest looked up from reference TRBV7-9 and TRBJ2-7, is DTGVSQNPRHKITKRGQNVTFRCDPISEHNRLYWYRQTLGQGPEFLTYFQNEAQLEKSRLLSDRFSAERPKGSFSTLEIQRTEQGDSAMYLCASSLLGPGTSSYEQYFGPGTRLTVT.